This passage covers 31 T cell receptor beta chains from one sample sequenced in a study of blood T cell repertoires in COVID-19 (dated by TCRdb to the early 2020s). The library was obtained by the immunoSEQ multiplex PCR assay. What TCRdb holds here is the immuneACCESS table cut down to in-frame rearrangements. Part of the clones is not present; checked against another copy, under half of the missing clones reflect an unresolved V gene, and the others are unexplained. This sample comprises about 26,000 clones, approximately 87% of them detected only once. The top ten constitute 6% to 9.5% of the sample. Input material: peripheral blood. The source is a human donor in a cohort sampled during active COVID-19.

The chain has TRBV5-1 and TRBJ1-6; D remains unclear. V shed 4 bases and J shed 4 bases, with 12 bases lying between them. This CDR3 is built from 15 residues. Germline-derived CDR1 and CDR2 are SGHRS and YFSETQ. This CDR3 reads CASSPGGQYNSPLHF. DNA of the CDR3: TGCGCCAGCAGCCCCGGAGGGCAGTATAATTCACCCCTCCACTTT.

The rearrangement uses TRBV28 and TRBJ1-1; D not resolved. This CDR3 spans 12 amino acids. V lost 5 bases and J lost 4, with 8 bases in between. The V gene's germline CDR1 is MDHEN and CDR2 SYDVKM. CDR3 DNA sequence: TGTGCCAGCAGTGGAGGGTTCACTGAAGCTTTCTTT. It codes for CASSGGFTEAFF.

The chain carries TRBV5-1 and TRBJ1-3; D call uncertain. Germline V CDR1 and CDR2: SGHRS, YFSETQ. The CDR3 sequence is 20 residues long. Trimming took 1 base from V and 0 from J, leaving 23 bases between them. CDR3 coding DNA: TGCGCCAGCAGCTTGCTCGGCAGCCGGAACAGCCCGCTCTCTGGAAACACCATATATTTT. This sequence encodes CASSLLGSRNSPLSGNTIYF.

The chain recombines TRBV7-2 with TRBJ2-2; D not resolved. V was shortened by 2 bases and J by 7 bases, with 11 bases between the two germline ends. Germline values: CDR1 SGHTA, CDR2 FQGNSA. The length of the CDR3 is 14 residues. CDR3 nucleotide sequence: TGTGCCAGCAGCTTAATAAGGCGAGGCGGGGAGCTGTTTTTT. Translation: CASSLIRRGGELFF. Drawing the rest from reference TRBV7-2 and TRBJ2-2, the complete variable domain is GAGVSQSPSNKVTEKGKDVELRCDPISGHTALYWYRQSLGQGLEFLIYFQGNSAPDKSGLPSDRFSAERTGGSVSTLTIQRTQQEDSAVYLCASSLIRRGGELFFGEGSRLTVL.

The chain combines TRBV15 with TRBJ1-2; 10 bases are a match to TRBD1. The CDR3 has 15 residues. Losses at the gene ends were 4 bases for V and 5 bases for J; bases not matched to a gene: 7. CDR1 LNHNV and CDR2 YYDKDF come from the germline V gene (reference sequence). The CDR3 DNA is TGTGCCACCAGCAACCGGGACAGGGGAGGGTATGGCTACACCTTC. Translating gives CATSNRDRGGYGYTF. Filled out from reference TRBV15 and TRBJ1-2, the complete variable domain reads DAMVIQNPRYQVTQFGKPVTLSCSQTLNHNVMYWYQQKSSQAPKLLFHYYDKDFNNEADTPDNFQSRRPNTSFCFLDIRSPGLGDTAMYLCATSNRDRGGYGYTFGSGTRLTVV.

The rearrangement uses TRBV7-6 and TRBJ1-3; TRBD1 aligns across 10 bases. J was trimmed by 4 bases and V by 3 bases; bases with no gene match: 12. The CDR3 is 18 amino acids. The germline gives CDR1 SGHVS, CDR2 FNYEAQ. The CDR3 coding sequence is TGTGCCAGCAGCTTGGGTCCCGGGACAGGGGTGACCGGAAACACCATATATTTT. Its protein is CASSLGPGTGVTGNTIYF.

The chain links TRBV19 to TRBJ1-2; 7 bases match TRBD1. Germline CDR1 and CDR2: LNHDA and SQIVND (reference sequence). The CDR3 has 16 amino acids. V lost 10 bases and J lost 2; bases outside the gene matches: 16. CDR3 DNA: TGTGCCACCAACTCCGGGACAGCCTCTTTGAACTATGGCTACACCTTC. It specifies CATNSGTASLNYGYTF. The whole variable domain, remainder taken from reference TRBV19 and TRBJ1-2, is DGGITQSPKYLFRKEGQNVTLSCEQNLNHDAMYWYRQDPGQGLRLIYYSQIVNDFQKGDIAEGYSVSREKKESFPLTVTSAQKNPTAFYLCATNSGTASLNYGYTFGSGTRLTVV.

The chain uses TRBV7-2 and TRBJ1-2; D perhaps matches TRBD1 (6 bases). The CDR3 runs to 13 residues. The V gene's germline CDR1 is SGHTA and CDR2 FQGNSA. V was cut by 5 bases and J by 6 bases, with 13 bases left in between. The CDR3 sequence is CASSEQGDDGYTF. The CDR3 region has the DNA TGTGCCAGCAGCGAACAGGGTGATGATGGCTACACCTTC.

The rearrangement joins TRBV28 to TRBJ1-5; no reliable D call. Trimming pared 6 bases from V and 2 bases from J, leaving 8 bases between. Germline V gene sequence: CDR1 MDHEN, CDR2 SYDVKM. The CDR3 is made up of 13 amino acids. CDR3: CASRRPGNQPQHF. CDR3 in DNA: TGTGCCAGCAGGCGTCCGGGCAATCAGCCCCAGCATTTT.

The CDR3 loop reads CASSPDRGGGYTF. The CDR3, as DNA: TGTGCCAGCAGTCCCGACAGGGGGGGTGGCTACACCTTC. V and J are TRBV6-5 and TRBJ1-2; 9 positions agree with TRBD1. CDR3 length: 13 amino acids. V was pared by 5 bases and J by 7 bases, with 5 bases of the junction left unmatched. Per the germline V gene, CDR1 is MNHEY and CDR2 is SVGAGI.

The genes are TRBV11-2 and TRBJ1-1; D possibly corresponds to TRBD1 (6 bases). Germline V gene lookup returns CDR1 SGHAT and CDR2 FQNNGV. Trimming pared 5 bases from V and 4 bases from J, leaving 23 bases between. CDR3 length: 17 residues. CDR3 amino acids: CASSPRGWRAGATEAFF. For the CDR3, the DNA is TGTGCCAGCAGCCCACGGGGTTGGCGTGCGGGGGCCACTGAAGCTTTCTTT.

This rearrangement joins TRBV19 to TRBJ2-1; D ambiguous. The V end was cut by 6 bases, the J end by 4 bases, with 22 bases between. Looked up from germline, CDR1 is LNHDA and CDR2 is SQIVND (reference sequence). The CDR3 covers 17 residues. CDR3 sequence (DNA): TGTGCCAGTAGCCCCAGAGTACTCCCCCTAGAATACAATGAGCAGTTCTTC. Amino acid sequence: CASSPRVLPLEYNEQFF. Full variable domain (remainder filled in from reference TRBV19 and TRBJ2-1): DGGITQSPKYLFRKEGQNVTLSCEQNLNHDAMYWYRQDPGQGLRLIYYSQIVNDFQKGDIAEGYSVSREKKESFPLTVTSAQKNPTAFYLCASSPRVLPLEYNEQFFGPGTRLTVL.

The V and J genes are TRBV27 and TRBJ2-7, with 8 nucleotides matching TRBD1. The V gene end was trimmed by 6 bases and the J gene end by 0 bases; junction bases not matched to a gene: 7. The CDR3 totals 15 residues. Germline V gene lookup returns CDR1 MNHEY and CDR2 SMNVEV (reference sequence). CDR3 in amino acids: CASRQDRVSSYEQYF. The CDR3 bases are TGTGCCAGCAGACAGGACAGGGTCAGCTCCTACGAGCAGTACTTC.

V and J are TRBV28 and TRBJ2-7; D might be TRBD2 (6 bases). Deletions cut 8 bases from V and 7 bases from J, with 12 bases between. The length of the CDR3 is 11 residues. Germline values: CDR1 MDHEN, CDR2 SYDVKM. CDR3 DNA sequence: TGTGCCAGCGGACTACAAAGGGAGCAGTACTTC. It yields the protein CASGLQREQYF.

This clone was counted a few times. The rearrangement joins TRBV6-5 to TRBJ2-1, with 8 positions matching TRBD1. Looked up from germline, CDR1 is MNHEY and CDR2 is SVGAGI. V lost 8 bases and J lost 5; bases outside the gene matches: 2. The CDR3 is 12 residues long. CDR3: CASRDRNNEQFF. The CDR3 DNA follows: TGTGCCAGCCGGGACAGGAACAATGAGCAGTTCTTC.

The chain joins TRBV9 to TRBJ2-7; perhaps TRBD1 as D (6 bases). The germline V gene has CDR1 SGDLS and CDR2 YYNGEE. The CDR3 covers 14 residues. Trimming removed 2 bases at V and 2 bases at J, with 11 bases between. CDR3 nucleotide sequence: TGTGCCAGCAGCGTCGGCAGGGGAACCTACGAGCAGTACTTC. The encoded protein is CASSVGRGTYEQYF.

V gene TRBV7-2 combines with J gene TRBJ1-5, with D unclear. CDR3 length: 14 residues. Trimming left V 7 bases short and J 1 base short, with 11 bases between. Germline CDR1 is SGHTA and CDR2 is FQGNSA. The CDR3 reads CASTRTGSNQPQHF. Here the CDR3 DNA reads TGTGCCAGCACCCGTACGGGGAGCAATCAGCCCCAGCATTTT.

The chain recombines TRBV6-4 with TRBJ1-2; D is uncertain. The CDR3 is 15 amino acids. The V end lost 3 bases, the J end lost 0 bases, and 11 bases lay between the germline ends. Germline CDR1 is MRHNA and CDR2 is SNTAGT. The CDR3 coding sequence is TGTGCCAGCAGTGAAGACCAGGCTACTAACTATGGCTACACCTTC. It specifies CASSEDQATNYGYTF.

CDR3 DNA sequence: TGTGCCACCGGAGGGGAGCAGAATGGCTACACCTTC. Translation: CATGGEQNGYTF. The rearrangement joins TRBV24-1 to TRBJ1-2; a weak D match, TRBD1 (5 bases). Germline CDR1 KGHDR, CDR2 SFDVKD. Trimming cost V 9 bases and J 6 bases, with 13 bases left between them. The CDR3 has 12 residues.

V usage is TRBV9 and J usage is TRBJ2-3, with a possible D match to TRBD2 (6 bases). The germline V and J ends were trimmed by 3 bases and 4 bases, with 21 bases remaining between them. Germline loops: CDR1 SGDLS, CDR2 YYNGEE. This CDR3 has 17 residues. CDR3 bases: TGTGCCAGCAGCGACGAGACTAGTCCCTCCTGGTCAGATACGCAGTATTTT. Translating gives CASSDETSPSWSDTQYF. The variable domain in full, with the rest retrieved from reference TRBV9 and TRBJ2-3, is DSGVTQTPKHLITATGQRVTLRCSPRSGDLSVYWYQQSLDQGLQFLIQYYNGEERAKGNILERFSAQQFPDLHSELNLSSLELGDSALYFCASSDETSPSWSDTQYFGPGTRLTVL.

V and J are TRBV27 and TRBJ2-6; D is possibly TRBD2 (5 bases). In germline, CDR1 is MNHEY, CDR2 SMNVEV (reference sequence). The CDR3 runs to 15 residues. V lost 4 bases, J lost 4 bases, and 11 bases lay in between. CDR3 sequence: CASSYQAGGANVLTF. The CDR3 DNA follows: TGTGCCAGCAGTTACCAGGCGGGCGGGGCCAACGTCCTGACTTTC.

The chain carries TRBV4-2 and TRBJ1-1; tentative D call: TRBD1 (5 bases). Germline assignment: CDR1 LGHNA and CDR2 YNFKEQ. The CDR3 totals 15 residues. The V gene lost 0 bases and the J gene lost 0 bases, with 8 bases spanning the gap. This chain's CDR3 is CASSQEVGVNTEAFF. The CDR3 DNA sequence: TGTGCCAGCAGCCAAGAGGTAGGGGTGAACACTGAAGCTTTCTTT.

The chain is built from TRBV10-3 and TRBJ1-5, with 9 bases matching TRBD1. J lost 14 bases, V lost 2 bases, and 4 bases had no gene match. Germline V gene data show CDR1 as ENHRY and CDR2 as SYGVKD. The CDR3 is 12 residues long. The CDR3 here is CAISERTGAKHF. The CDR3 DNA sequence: TGTGCCATCAGTGAGAGGACAGGGGCGAAGCATTTT.

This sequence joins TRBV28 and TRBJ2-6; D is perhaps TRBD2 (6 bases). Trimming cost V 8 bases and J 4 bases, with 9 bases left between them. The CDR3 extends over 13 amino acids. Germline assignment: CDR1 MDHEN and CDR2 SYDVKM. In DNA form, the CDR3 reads TGTGCCAGCCGCGCGGGGGGGGCCAACGTCCTGACTTTC. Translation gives CASRAGGANVLTF.

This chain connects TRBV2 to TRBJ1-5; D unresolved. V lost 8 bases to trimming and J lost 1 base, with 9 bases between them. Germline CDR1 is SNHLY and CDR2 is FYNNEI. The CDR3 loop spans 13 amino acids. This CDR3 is CASAIQSNQPQHF. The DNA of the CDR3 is TGTGCCAGCGCCATCCAGAGCAATCAGCCCCAGCATTTT.

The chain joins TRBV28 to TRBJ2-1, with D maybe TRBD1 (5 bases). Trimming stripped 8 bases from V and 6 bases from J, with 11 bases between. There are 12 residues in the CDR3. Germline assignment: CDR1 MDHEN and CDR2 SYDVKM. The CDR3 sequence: CASGRASNEQFF. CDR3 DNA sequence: TGTGCCAGCGGCAGGGCGAGCAATGAGCAGTTCTTC. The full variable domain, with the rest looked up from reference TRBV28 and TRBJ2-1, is DVKVTQSSRYLVKRTGEKVFLECVQDMDHENMFWYRQDPGLGLRLIYFSYDVKMKEKGDIPEGYSVSREKKERFSLILESASTNQTSMYLCASGRASNEQFFGPGTRLTVL.

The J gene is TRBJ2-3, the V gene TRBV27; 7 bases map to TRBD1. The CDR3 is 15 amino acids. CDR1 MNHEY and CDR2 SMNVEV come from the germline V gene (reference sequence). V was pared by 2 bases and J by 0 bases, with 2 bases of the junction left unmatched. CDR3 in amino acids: CASSLRDRSTDTQYF. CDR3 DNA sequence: TGTGCCAGCAGTTTAAGGGACAGAAGCACAGATACGCAGTATTTT.

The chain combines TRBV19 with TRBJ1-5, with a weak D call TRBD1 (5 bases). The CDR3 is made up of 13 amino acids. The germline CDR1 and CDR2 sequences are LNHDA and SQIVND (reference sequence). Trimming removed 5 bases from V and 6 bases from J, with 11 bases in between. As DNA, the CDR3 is TGTGCCAGTAGTTCACAGGAGGGTCAGCCCCAGCATTTT. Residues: CASSSQEGQPQHF.

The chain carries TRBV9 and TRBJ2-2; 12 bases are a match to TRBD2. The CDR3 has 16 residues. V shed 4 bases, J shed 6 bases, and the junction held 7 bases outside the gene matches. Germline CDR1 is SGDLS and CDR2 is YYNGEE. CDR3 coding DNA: TGTGCCAGCAGCATAGGGACTAGCGGGCCTGCCGGGGAGCTGTTTTTT. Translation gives CASSIGTSGPAGELFF.

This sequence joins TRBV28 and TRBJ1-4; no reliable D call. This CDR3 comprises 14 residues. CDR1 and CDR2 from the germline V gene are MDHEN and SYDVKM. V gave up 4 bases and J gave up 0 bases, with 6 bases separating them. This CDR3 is CASSSGSTNEKLFF. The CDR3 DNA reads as TGTGCCAGCAGTTCGGGTTCAACTAATGAAAAACTGTTTTTT.

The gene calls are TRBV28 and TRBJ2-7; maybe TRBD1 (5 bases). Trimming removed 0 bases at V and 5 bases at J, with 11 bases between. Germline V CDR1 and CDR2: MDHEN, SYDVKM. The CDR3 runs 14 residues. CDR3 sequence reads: CASSLWAGSNEQYF. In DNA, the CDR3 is TGTGCCAGCAGTTTATGGGCAGGGTCCAACGAGCAGTACTTC.